This T cell receptor beta chain was obtained from a study of T cell changes during pregnancy in multiple sclerosis (dated by TCRdb to about 2019). At the level of the whole study: In women with multiple sclerosis, the researchers looked at how the T cell repertoire shifted as pregnancy progressed.

The receptor library was made with the immunoSEQ multiplex PCR assay. TCRdb provides this immuneACCESS table in a form limited to in-frame rearrangements. Some clones are lacking; in checked studies, under half of them reflect an unresolved V gene, and why the rest are absent is not known. The sample includes roughly 48,000 clones, with 88% observed a single time. Around 1.2% of the sample belongs to the ten largest clones. As for this clone: Its recognized antigen is unknown. Base quality data are lacking; no much larger clone is found one base away.

CDR3 length: 18 amino acids, cysteine to phenylalanine. The sequence is cut down to CDR3 DNA, 54 bases in frame from base 1. V has 4 bases trimmed and J has 3 bases trimmed; junction bases matching no gene number 10. Looking up the germline V gene yields CDR1 SGHAT and CDR2 FQNNGV. The sample was CD4+ T cells from peripheral blood mononuclear cells, taken in the second trimester of pregnancy. This TCR derives from a female donor with multiple sclerosis, enrolled in a pregnancy study. In this chain, TRBV11-2 is recombined with TRBJ2-7; 15 bases in the middle match TRBD2. CDR3 sequence: CASSSLSRTSGRVYEQYF. The nucleotide sequence is TGTGCCAGCAGCTCCCTCTCCCGGACTAGCGGGAGGGTCTACGAGCAGTACTTC.